A single sample gave rise to the 24 T cell receptor beta chains below, sequenced in a study of T cells in Graves' hyperthyroidism and ophthalmopathy. The source material, RNA transcripts, was used to amplify TCR beta CDR3 regions. With the HTBI primer set, the TCR CDR3 went through a first round of RT-PCR. TCRdb re-called the multiplex PCR reads through MiXCR, storing one row per CDR3 protein. The sample holds about 350,000 distinct CDR3 sequences, about an eighth seen once. The sample was blood. The source is a woman in her thirties or forties with Graves' ophthalmopathy.

The rearrangement joins TRBV19 to TRBJ1-2; the D gene is possibly TRBD1 (5 bases). The ends were cut back, 3 bases at V and 9 bases at J, with 14 bases in the middle. Germline CDR1 LNHDA, CDR2 SQIVND (reference sequence). This CDR3 has 13 amino acids. The CDR3 nucleotides are TGTGCCAGTAGTATGTCGGCAGGGTTTCGCTACACCTTC. Encoded protein: CASSMSAGFRYTF.

This chain connects TRBV7-8 to TRBJ2-5; 13 bases align to TRBD2. CDR1 SGHVS and CDR2 FQNEAQ come from the germline V gene. The CDR3 has 16 residues. After removal of 4 bases from V and 4 bases from J, the junction contained 6 bases not matched to a gene. The CDR3 DNA sequence: TGTGCCAGCAGCTCAGGACTAGCGGGAGTTGTAGAGACCCAGTACTTC. Translating gives CASSSGLAGVVETQYF.

This clonotype was observed at least ten times. The J gene is TRBJ2-7, the V gene TRBV20-1, with TRBD2 matching over 11 bases. Germline lookup yields CDR1 DFQATT and CDR2 SNEGSKA (reference sequence). CDR3 length: 14 residues. V shed 7 bases and J 7 bases; nucleotides not matched to a gene: 12. Here the CDR3 reads CSVLSGRAGGEQYF. The DNA of the CDR3 is TGCAGTGTCCTTAGCGGGAGGGCGGGAGGAGAGCAGTACTTC.

This clonotype has a handful of counts. The chain couples TRBV5-5 to TRBJ1-2; 12 bases line up with TRBD1. With 1 base clipped from V and 4 bases from J, the junction kept 2 bases outside the gene matches. Per germline, CDR1 SGHKS and CDR2 YYEKEE (reference sequence). This CDR3 is 15 amino acids long. CDR3 coding DNA: TGTGCCAGCAGCTTGAAGGGACAGGGGGCCTATGGCTACACCTTC. Its translation: CASSLKGQGAYGYTF.

This rearrangement joins TRBV6-5 to TRBJ2-1; 7 positions agree with TRBD1. V gave up 0 bases and J gave up 2 bases; unmatched junction bases: 4. The germline V gene has CDR1 MNHEY and CDR2 SVGAGI. This CDR3 has 16 residues. The CDR3 protein is CASSYSRTGAYNEQFF. The CDR3 DNA follows: TGTGCCAGCAGTTACTCTCGGACAGGCGCCTACAATGAGCAGTTCTTC.

In this sample, this clonotype turned up a few times. The V call is TRBV10-1, the J call TRBJ2-1; D call uncertain. Between the trimmed V and J ends, which lost 4 bases and 11 bases, there was a span of 12 bases. There are 12 residues in the CDR3. Per germline, CDR1 WNHNN and CDR2 SYGVQD (reference sequence). This chain's CDR3 is CASSGNTMQQFF. CDR3 in DNA: TGCGCCAGCAGTGGTAATACAATGCAGCAGTTCTTC.

This clonotype was observed a few times. The chain is built from TRBV2 and TRBJ2-7; D possibly uses TRBD1 or TRBD2 (6 bases each). Germline CDR1 reads SNHLY; CDR2 reads FYNNEI. This CDR3 comprises 14 residues. Between the trimmed V and J ends, which lost 4 bases and 5 bases, there was a span of 15 bases. CDR3 residues: CASSGAGQGNEQYF. The CDR3 nucleotides read TGTGCCAGCAGTGGGGCGGGACAAGGAAACGAGCAGTACTTC. Using reference TRBV2 and TRBJ2-7 for the parts outside the CDR3, the full variable domain is EPEVTQTPSHQVTQMGQEVILRCVPISNHLYFYWYRQILGQKVEFLVSFYNNEISEKSEIFDDQFSVERPDGSNFTLKIRSTKLEDSAMYFCASSGAGQGNEQYFGPGTRLTVT.

Many counts were recorded for this clonotype. The J gene is TRBJ2-5, the V gene TRBV20-1, with 12 bases lining up with TRBD2. This CDR3 is 15 amino acids long. Germline CDR1 is DFQATT and CDR2 is SNEGSKA (reference sequence). With 4 bases clipped from V and 4 bases from J, the junction kept 7 bases outside the gene matches. The DNA of the CDR3 is TGCAGTGCTATCGATCGGACTAGCGGGGCAGAGACCCAGTACTTC. Encoded protein: CSAIDRTSGAETQYF.

This clonotype came up a few times. The V call is TRBV6-1, the J call TRBJ1-6, with D possibly TRBD1 on 5 matching bases. Looked up from germline, CDR1 is MNHNS and CDR2 is SASEGT. V dropped 6 bases and J dropped 7 bases, with 10 bases sitting between them. The CDR3 spans 13 residues. The CDR3 is CASSRAENSPLHF. CDR3 DNA: TGTGCCAGCAGCAGGGCGGAAAATTCACCCCTCCACTTT.

This chain links TRBV30 with TRBJ1-5; D might be TRBD1 (6 bases). The germline V gene has CDR1 GTSNPN and CDR2 SVGIG (reference sequence). The CDR3 contains 13 residues. V shed 3 bases and J shed 4 bases, with 10 bases lying between them. The CDR3 loop reads CAWSDQGNQPQHF. The CDR3 DNA reads TGTGCCTGGAGCGATCAGGGGAATCAGCCCCAGCATTTT.

The V call is TRBV28, the J call TRBJ1-6; TRBD1 is a possible D gene (5 bases). The CDR3 contains 11 residues. Germline V gene data show CDR1 as MDHEN and CDR2 as SYDVKM. V lost 6 bases and J lost 10, with 7 bases in between. The CDR3 nucleotides are TGTGCCAGCAGGGGGCGATCACCCCTCCACTTT. This codes for CASRGRSPLHF.

In this sample, this clonotype turned up many times. V gene TRBV2 combines with J gene TRBJ2-7; TRBD2 matches 8 bases. With 6 bases clipped from V and 2 bases from J, the junction kept 3 bases outside the gene matches. The CDR3 contains 13 residues. Germline lookup yields CDR1 SNHLY and CDR2 FYNNEI. The CDR3 DNA is TGTGCCAGCAGGGAGACTAGCGCCTACGAGCAGTACTTC. Its translation: CASRETSAYEQYF. The full variable domain, rest sourced from reference TRBV2 and TRBJ2-7, is EPEVTQTPSHQVTQMGQEVILRCVPISNHLYFYWYRQILGQKVEFLVSFYNNEISEKSEIFDDQFSVERPDGSNFTLKIRSTKLEDSAMYFCASRETSAYEQYFGPGTRLTVT.

This clonotype has more than one count but fewer than ten. V usage is TRBV7-9 and J usage is TRBJ2-3, with D possibly being TRBD1 or TRBD2 (5 bases each). Germline V gene lookup returns CDR1 SEHNR and CDR2 FQNEAQ (reference sequence). The V gene lost 4 bases and the J gene lost 1 base, with 15 bases spanning the gap. The CDR3 contains 16 residues. The CDR3 loop is CASSSLNEGRTDTQYF. The CDR3 DNA sequence: TGTGCCAGCAGCTCGCTCAATGAGGGACGCACAGATACGCAGTATTTT.

The gene calls are TRBV5-6 and TRBJ2-3, with 8 nucleotides matching TRBD2. Trimming removed 4 bases from V and 11 bases from J; junction bases left unmatched: 6. This CDR3 region has 12 residues. Germline CDR1 SGHDT, CDR2 YYEEEE. DNA for the CDR3: TGTGCCAGCAGCCAACGGGGGGGTTGGCAGTATTTT. This translates into CASSQRGGWQYF.

As regards this clonotype: The junction differs from germline at one of its ends, possibly a read error. The chain uses TRBV6-1 and TRBJ1-5; 8 bases are shared with TRBD1. The length of the CDR3 is 15 residues. Per the germline V gene, CDR1 is MNHNS and CDR2 is SASEGT. The CDR3 DNA reads as TGTGCCTGCAGTGCGGCACAGGGGGGCAATCAGCCCCAGCATTTT. This translates into CACSAAQGGNQPQHF.

At least ten counts were recorded for this clonotype. This rearrangement joins TRBV12-3 or TRBV12-4 to TRBJ2-7, with 11 bases identical to TRBD2. J lost 5 bases, V lost 3 bases, and 3 bases had no gene match. This CDR3 is built from 14 residues. CDR3 region: CASSFSGGADEQYF. CDR3 nucleotides: TGTGCCAGCAGTTTTAGCGGGGGGGCGGACGAGCAGTACTTC.

The rearrangement uses TRBV15 and TRBJ1-5; maybe TRBD1 (5 bases). From germline, CDR1 is LNHNV and CDR2 YYDKDF (reference sequence). Trimming pared 3 bases from V and 5 bases from J, leaving 17 bases between. The CDR3 is 16 residues long. The CDR3 reads CATSSQGTRSYQPQHF. The CDR3 nucleotides are TGTGCCACCAGCAGCCAGGGTACCCGCTCTTATCAGCCCCAGCATTTT.

The chain uses TRBV5-4 and TRBJ2-5, with 8 nucleotides matching TRBD1. CDR1 and CDR2 (germline): SGHNT, YYREEE (reference sequence). This CDR3 contains 15 residues. With 3 bases clipped from V and 5 bases from J, the junction kept 9 bases outside the gene matches. CDR3 nucleotide sequence: TGTGCCAGCAGCTCAGGGGGACAGGTGGTGGAGACCCAGTACTTC. This encodes CASSSGGQVVETQYF.

The table lists this clonotype with many counts. The chain carries TRBV7-8 and TRBJ2-1; 16 bases match TRBD2. With V trimmed by 5 bases and J by 3 bases, 7 bases remained unmatched. The germline CDR1 and CDR2 sequences are SGHVS and FQNEAQ. The CDR3 is 18 amino acids. CDR3 in amino acids: CASSEGLAGGYVYNEQFF. The DNA of the CDR3 is TGTGCCAGCAGCGAGGGACTAGCGGGAGGGTACGTCTACAATGAGCAGTTCTTC.

This clonotype appeared a few times. The J gene is TRBJ2-7, the V gene TRBV6-1, with 9 nucleotides matching TRBD1. Germline CDR1 is MNHNS and CDR2 is SASEGT. J gave up 3 bases and V 2 bases, and 5 bases lay outside the gene matches. The CDR3 consists of 15 residues. Written as DNA, the CDR3 is TGTGCCAGCAGTGAATACAGGGGGCTTTTCTACGAGCAGTACTTC. Translating it yields CASSEYRGLFYEQYF.

This chain joins TRBV12-3 or TRBV12-4 and TRBJ1-5; D ambiguous. The ends were cut back, 9 bases at V and 10 bases at J, with 19 bases in the middle. The CDR3 sequence is 13 residues long. The DNA of the CDR3 is TGTGCCAGTAACCTACTCCCGGGTGTACCCCAGCATTTT. Translated: CASNLLPGVPQHF.

This clonotype occurred many times. This chain connects TRBV11-2 to TRBJ1-3; tentatively, D is TRBD1 (6 bases). Trimming removed 4 bases at V and 4 bases at J, with 11 bases between. The CDR3 is made up of 14 amino acids. Germline CDR1 is SGHAT and CDR2 is FQNNGV. As DNA, the CDR3 is TGTGCCAGCAGCTCACAGGGAATAGGAAACACCATATATTTT. It codes for CASSSQGIGNTIYF.

In its sample, this clonotype was seen many times. The gene calls are TRBV28 and TRBJ1-2; the D is unclear. Germline values: CDR1 MDHEN, CDR2 SYDVKM. There are 12 residues in the CDR3. V dropped 5 bases and J dropped 8 bases, with 12 bases sitting between them. The CDR3 loop reads CASSNPFGGYTF. Written as DNA, the CDR3 is TGTGCCAGCAGTAATCCCTTCGGGGGCTACACCTTC.

The chain is built from TRBV28 and TRBJ1-1, with no clear D. The CDR3 contains 15 residues. Germline CDR1 reads MDHEN; CDR2 reads SYDVKM. The V and J ends lost 5 bases and 1 base respectively, with 14 bases between them. The CDR3 loop is CASSASGTGNTEAFF. CDR3 in DNA: TGTGCCAGCAGTGCCTCGGGAACCGGGAACACTGAAGCTTTCTTT.